These T cell receptor beta chains were read from a single sample in a study of blood T cell repertoires in COVID-19. The table came from immunoSEQ multiplex PCR; TCRdb's copy has only in-frame clones and leaves some out. The sample lists roughly 92,000 clones, more than 75% occurring once. Sequencing used peripheral blood. The receptors here all came from a woman over 75 with acute or convalescent COVID-19. Each CDR3 is given with its conserved first and last residue. D genes are given only for firm matches. A row's size may be missing; if present it is once, few, many or a size class.

j_call clone_size d_call v_call cdr3_aa cdr3_nt
TRBJ1-6 once - TRBV4-2 CASSQGGSYSPLHF TGTGCCAGCAGCCAAGGGGGCAGCTATTCACCCCTCCACTTT
TRBJ1-5 once TRBD1 TRBV19 CASSSLDRANQPQHF TGTGCCAGTAGTTCACTGGACAGGGCTAACCAGCCCCAGCATTTT
TRBJ1-1 - - TRBV7-9 CASSPKARVTTEAFF TGTGCCAGCAGCCCTAAGGCGAGGGTAACCACTGAAGCTTTCTTT
TRBJ2-5 - TRBD2 TRBV3-1/TRBV3-2 CASSQGPGLAEETQYF TGTGCCAGCAGCCAGGGTCCGGGACTAGCGGAAGAGACCCAGTACTTC
TRBJ1-6 - - TRBV5-1 CASSPSDNSPLHF TGCGCCAGCAGCCCGAGTGATAATTCACCCCTCCACTTT
TRBJ2-2 once - TRBV6-4 CASSVQSTGELFF TGTGCCAGCAGTGTCCAATCCACCGGGGAGCTGTTTTTT
TRBJ1-2 - - TRBV19 CASTPGLLVHGYTF TGTGCCAGTACCCCGGGACTCCTTGTCCATGGCTACACCTTC
TRBJ1-5 - - TRBV6-1 CASSEQGRSNQPQHF TGTGCCAGCAGTGAACAGGGTCGGAGCAATCAGCCCCAGCATTTT
TRBJ1-2 few - TRBV6-2/TRBV6-3 CASSYGPRYGYTF TGTGCCAGCAGTTACGGCCCACGCTATGGCTACACCTTC
TRBJ2-7 - - TRBV5-3 CARRVTSSYEQYF TGTGCCAGAAGGGTGACATCCTCCTACGAGCAGTACTTC
TRBJ2-2 - - TRBV6-4 CASRTGRSTGELFF TGTGCCAGCAGGACAGGGAGGAGCACCGGGGAGCTGTTTTTT
TRBJ1-3 once - TRBV2 CASSFRTVSIGNTIYF TGTGCCAGCAGTTTCCGGACAGTTTCTATCGGAAACACCATATATTTT
TRBJ2-7 once TRBD2 TRBV5-1 CASSFIAGGHEQYF TGCGCCAGCAGCTTTATAGCGGGAGGGCACGAGCAGTACTTC
TRBJ1-1 - TRBD1 TRBV5-1 CASSLETGYTEAFF TGCGCCAGCAGCTTGGAGACAGGGTACACTGAAGCTTTCTTT
TRBJ1-2 - - TRBV3-1/TRBV3-2 CASSPQSNYGYTF TGTGCCAGCAGCCCCCAGTCTAACTATGGCTACACCTTC
TRBJ1-1 - - TRBV9 CASSGGMHTEAFF TGTGCCAGCAGCGGGGGCATGCACACTGAAGCTTTCTTT
TRBJ1-2 - - TRBV2 CASSGESGTKSGYTF TGTGCCAGCAGTGGGGAAAGCGGGACAAAGTCTGGCTACACCTTC
TRBJ2-1 few - TRBV6-5 CASSYPPRGNEQFF TGTGCCAGCAGTTACCCCCCTCGGGGTAATGAGCAGTTCTTC
TRBJ2-3 - TRBD1 TRBV27 CASSLGVGTGSGTQYF TGTGCCAGCAGTTTAGGGGTTGGGACAGGGTCGGGTACGCAGTATTTT